Below, 32 T cell receptor beta chains from the same sample are listed, as sequenced in a study of control samples from healthy donors and cancer patients. Here immunoSEQ multiplex PCR was the method, and the copy in TCRdb shows in-frame clones only, minus some. Of 150,000 or so clones in the sample, around nine tenths were seen once. What was sequenced was blood. Receptors originate from a man aged 25 to 40 in good health.

The chain couples TRBV7-9 to TRBJ1-2; 7 bases are shared with TRBD1. The V gene's germline CDR1 is SEHNR and CDR2 FQNEAQ (reference sequence). The J segment lost 4 bases and the V segment lost 5 bases, leaving 10 bases of the junction unmatched. This CDR3 is 15 amino acids long. The CDR3 spells CASSRDSQTSYGYTF. CDR3 coding DNA: TGTGCCAGCAGCAGGGACAGCCAGACCTCCTATGGCTACACCTTC. The full variable domain, rest sourced from reference TRBV7-9 and TRBJ1-2, is DTGVSQNPRHKITKRGQNVTFRCDPISEHNRLYWYRQTLGQGPEFLTYFQNEAQLEKSRLLSDRFSAERPKGSFSTLEIQRTEQGDSAMYLCASSRDSQTSYGYTFGSGTRLTVV.

In its sample, this clone was seen once. This chain joins TRBV19 and TRBJ1-4, with no clear D. This CDR3 is built from 15 residues. Germline CDR1 and CDR2: LNHDA and SQIVND (reference sequence). The V and J ends lost 7 bases and 8 bases respectively, with 20 bases between them. As DNA, the CDR3 is TGTGCCAGTAAGGGCAGTTCCATCACGAACGAAAAACTGTTTTTT. It encodes CASKGSSITNEKLFF.

V and J are TRBV4-1 and TRBJ2-2; D may be TRBD1 or TRBD2 (7 bases each). CDR3 size: 16 residues. The germline gives CDR1 MGHRA, CDR2 YSYEKL. V shed 1 base and J shed 3 bases, with 12 bases lying between them. The CDR3 sequence: CASSQARGRDTGELFF. The CDR3 DNA is TGCGCCAGCAGCCAAGCCAGGGGGAGGGACACCGGGGAGCTGTTTTTT.

The rearrangement joins TRBV7-8 to TRBJ2-5; 8 bases are a match to TRBD2. Per germline, CDR1 SGHVS and CDR2 FQNEAQ. Germline trimming cut 0 bases from V and 2 bases from J; bases unmatched to any gene: 11. This CDR3 is 18 amino acids long. CDR3 loop: CASSLALSQRESQETQYF. The CDR3 DNA is TGTGCCAGCAGCTTAGCGCTTAGCCAGCGGGAGTCTCAAGAGACCCAGTACTTC.

The genes are TRBV7-9 and TRBJ1-1, with 8 bases fitting TRBD1. The germline V gene has CDR1 SEHNR and CDR2 FQNEAQ (reference sequence). Germline trimming cut 5 bases from V and 13 bases from J; bases unmatched to any gene: 9. The CDR3 is 12 residues long. CDR3 sequence: CASSEPTGADFF. The CDR3 region has the DNA TGTGCCAGCAGCGAACCGACAGGGGCTGATTTCTTT. The full variable domain, rest sourced from reference TRBV7-9 and TRBJ1-1, is DTGVSQNPRHKITKRGQNVTFRCDPISEHNRLYWYRQTLGQGPEFLTYFQNEAQLEKSRLLSDRFSAERPKGSFSTLEIQRTEQGDSAMYLCASSEPTGADFFGQGTRLTVV.

The V and J genes are TRBV29-1 and TRBJ1-1; D gene uncertain. The V gene's germline CDR1 is SQVTM and CDR2 ANQGSEA. The CDR3 consists of 13 residues. V was cut by 1 base and J by 1 base, with 7 bases left in between. CDR3 DNA sequence: TGCAGCGTTGAAGGGAACCAGAACACTGAAGCTTTCTTT. Residues: CSVEGNQNTEAFF.

In its sample, this clone was seen once. This rearrangement joins TRBV6-4 to TRBJ1-6, with 8 bases that match TRBD1. The junction had 0 bases not matched to a gene; V was cut back by 4 bases and J by 7 bases. This CDR3 region has 13 residues. The germline gives CDR1 MRHNA, CDR2 SNTAGT. CDR3: CASSGTGNSPLHF. The DNA for the CDR3 is TGTGCCAGCAGTGGGACAGGGAATTCACCCCTCCACTTT.

This chain connects TRBV6-1 to TRBJ1-1, with 10 bases matching TRBD1. The germline CDR1 and CDR2 sequences are MNHNS and SASEGT. The V gene end was trimmed by 3 bases and the J gene end by 4 bases; junction bases not matched to a gene: 11. The length of the CDR3 is 17 residues. CDR3 sequence reads: CASSDLMSGQGTTEAFF. The CDR3 DNA sequence: TGTGCCAGCAGTGATCTAATGTCGGGACAGGGGACCACTGAAGCTTTCTTT.

J is TRBJ1-4 and V is TRBV6-5; D remains ambiguous. V lost 0 bases and J lost 6, with 8 bases in between. Germline V CDR1 and CDR2: MNHEY, SVGAGI. This CDR3 region has 14 residues. The CDR3 reads CASSYSGPDEKLFF. The DNA for the CDR3 is TGTGCCAGCAGTTACTCTGGACCGGATGAAAAACTGTTTTTT.

This rearrangement joins TRBV7-2 to TRBJ2-7; TRBD1 agrees at 7 bases. The CDR3 loop spans 15 amino acids. Germline-derived CDR1 and CDR2 are SGHTA and FQGNSA. The V gene end was trimmed by 5 bases and the J gene end by 1 base; junction bases not matched to a gene: 8. The CDR3 protein is CASSRGQLLSYEQYF. The CDR3 DNA sequence: TGTGCCAGCAGCCGGGGACAGTTACTTTCCTACGAGCAGTACTTC. Full variable domain (missing parts from reference TRBV7-2 and TRBJ2-7): GAGVSQSPSNKVTEKGKDVELRCDPISGHTALYWYRQSLGQGLEFLIYFQGNSAPDKSGLPSDRFSAERTGGSVSTLTIQRTQQEDSAVYLCASSRGQLLSYEQYFGPGTRLTVT.

J is TRBJ2-1 and V is TRBV24-1, with TRBD2 as a possible D gene (6 bases). V lost 5 bases to trimming and J lost 2 bases, with 12 bases between them. Looked up from germline, CDR1 is KGHDR and CDR2 is SFDVKD. The length of the CDR3 is 15 residues. The CDR3 DNA is TGTGCCACCAGTGCAGCGGGTATAGCCTACAATGAGCAGTTCTTC. The encoded protein is CATSAAGIAYNEQFF.

The chain carries TRBV6-1 and TRBJ1-5, with a weak D call TRBD1 (5 bases). Per the germline V gene, CDR1 is MNHNS and CDR2 is SASEGT. V was shortened by 3 bases and J by 6 bases, with 9 bases between the two germline ends. This CDR3 spans 13 amino acids. CDR3 bases: TGTGCCAGCAGTGAGGGGGTGGGTCAGCCCCAGCATTTT. Translating it yields CASSEGVGQPQHF.

This sequence joins TRBV5-1 and TRBJ2-1; TRBD2 agrees at 8 bases. CDR3 length: 17 residues. The V gene's germline CDR1 is SGHRS and CDR2 YFSETQ. V gave up 4 bases and J gave up 5 bases; unmatched junction bases: 14. The DNA of the CDR3 is TGCGCCAGCAGCACATTGCGAAGCGGGAGTATCAACAATGAGCAGTTCTTC. Residues: CASSTLRSGSINNEQFF.

The genes are TRBV12-2 and TRBJ1-5. TRBV12-2 is labeled a pseudogene. This CDR3 comprises 13 residues. The CDR3 loop reads CASRLGGGQPQHF. CDR3 bases: TGTGCAAGTCGCTTGGGCGGGGGGCAGCCCCAGCATTTT.

The chain uses TRBV28 and TRBJ1-5; TRBD1 aligns across 7 bases. The length of the CDR3 is 15 residues. The V segment lost 2 bases and the J segment 4 bases; nucleotides outside the gene matches: 5. The germline gives CDR1 MDHEN, CDR2 SYDVKM. The CDR3 DNA sequence: TGTGCCAGCAGTTTAGGGACAGTGAAAAATCAGCCCCAGCATTTT. Protein sequence: CASSLGTVKNQPQHF. Full variable domain (remainder filled in from reference TRBV28 and TRBJ1-5): DVKVTQSSRYLVKRTGEKVFLECVQDMDHENMFWYRQDPGLGLRLIYFSYDVKMKEKGDIPEGYSVSREKKERFSLILESASTNQTSMYLCASSLGTVKNQPQHFGDGTRLSIL.

This clone was found once. The genes are TRBV29-1 and TRBJ1-4; maybe TRBD1 (5 bases). Germline-derived CDR1 and CDR2 are SQVTM and ANQGSEA. The V gene lost 6 bases and the J gene lost 1 base, with 18 bases spanning the gap. The CDR3 length is 16 residues. CDR3 region: CSVKGLVGRTNEKLFF. The CDR3 DNA reads as TGCAGCGTCAAGGGGCTGGTCGGCAGAACTAATGAAAAACTGTTTTTT.

The gene calls are TRBV25-1 and TRBJ1-1; tentatively, D is TRBD1 (5 bases). The CDR3 has 15 residues. Germline CDR1 reads MGHDK; CDR2 reads SYGVNS. V was clipped by 6 bases and J by 4 bases, with 18 bases between them. CDR3 amino acids: CASSPLGGRGTEAFF. The CDR3 DNA is TGTGCCAGCAGCCCTCTAGGAGGAAGGGGCACTGAAGCTTTCTTT.

The V gene is TRBV21-1, the J gene TRBJ1-1; the table gives TRBD1 as D, unverified against the DNA. TRBV21-1 represents a pseudogene. The CDR3 length is 13 residues. CDR3 residues: CASIKQGNTEAFF. The CDR3, as DNA: TGTGCCAGCATCAAGCAGGGAAACACTGAAGCTTTCTTT.

The chain combines TRBV6-6 with TRBJ1-4; maybe TRBD1 (5 bases). The germline V gene has CDR1 MNHNY and CDR2 SVGAGI (reference sequence). CDR3 length: 14 amino acids. Trimming removed 8 bases at V and 2 bases at J, with 12 bases between. CDR3 residues: CASYKRDTNEKLFF. CDR3 bases: TGTGCCAGCTACAAAAGGGACACTAATGAAAAACTGTTTTTT.

The V gene is TRBV12-3 or TRBV12-4, the J gene TRBJ2-2; D call uncertain. V was trimmed by 4 bases and J by 2 bases, leaving 2 bases between them. The CDR3 runs to 12 residues. CDR3 protein: CASSSNTGELFF. The DNA of the CDR3 is TGTGCCAGCAGTTCAAACACCGGGGAGCTGTTTTTT.

The genes are TRBV5-1 and TRBJ1-4, with a possible D match to TRBD1 (6 bases). CDR1 is SGHRS, CDR2 YFSETQ, per germline. The CDR3 covers 14 residues. V was trimmed by 1 base and J by 8 bases, leaving 12 bases between them. CDR3: CASSLTAGAEKLFF. In nucleotides, the CDR3 is TGCGCCAGCAGCTTGACTGCAGGGGCAGAAAAACTGTTTTTT. The whole variable domain, remainder taken from reference TRBV5-1 and TRBJ1-4, is KAGVTQTPRYLIKTRGQQVTLSCSPISGHRSVSWYQQTPGQGLQFLFEYFSETQRNKGNFPGRFSGRQFSNSRSEMNVSTLELGDSALYLCASSLTAGAEKLFFGSGTQLSVL.

The CDR3 DNA reads TGTGCCAGCAGTTTACGAGGGTCTTCACCTAGCAATCAGCCCCAGCATTTT. This sequence encodes CASSLRGSSPSNQPQHF. The V and J genes are TRBV27 and TRBJ1-5, with D unresolved. Trimming removed 2 bases from V and 0 bases from J, with 14 bases in between. The CDR3 spans 17 residues. In germline, CDR1 is MNHEY, CDR2 SMNVEV (reference sequence).

This chain links TRBV28 with TRBJ1-5; 7 positions agree with TRBD1. Germline CDR1 MDHEN, CDR2 SYDVKM. The length of the CDR3 is 16 residues. V was pared by 5 bases and J by 7 bases, with 14 bases of the junction left unmatched. The CDR3 nucleotides read TGTGCCAGCAGTCCCTCTCCTGACAGGGTAAGCCAGCCCCAGCATTTT. As protein: CASSPSPDRVSQPQHF.

In this sample, this clone turned up a few times. The rearrangement links TRBV6-4 to TRBJ1-1, with D unresolved. This CDR3 comprises 11 residues. Germline CDR1 is MRHNA and CDR2 is SNTAGT. V shed 6 bases and J shed 6 bases, with 8 bases lying between them. In DNA, the CDR3 is TGTGCCAGCAGATCTGGCTCTGAAGCTTTCTTT. Translation gives CASRSGSEAFF.

Details on this clone: Additional DNA sequences in this sample encode the identical CDR3. This chain connects TRBV18 to TRBJ1-4; unclear D gene. Germline loops: CDR1 KGHSH, CDR2 LQKENI. Trimming cost V 3 bases and J 5 bases, with 7 bases left between them. CDR3 length: 13 residues. CDR3 DNA: TGTGCCAGCTCACCTTCCCTCAATGAAAAACTGTTTTTT. It translates to CASSPSLNEKLFF.

The rearrangement joins TRBV6-5 to TRBJ2-3, with 8 bases aligning to TRBD2. Germline trimming cut 8 bases from V and 0 bases from J; bases unmatched to any gene: 4. This CDR3 region has 14 residues. Per germline, CDR1 MNHEY and CDR2 SVGAGI. CDR3 in amino acids: CASGASGSTDTQYF. The CDR3 region has the DNA TGTGCCAGCGGGGCTAGCGGGAGCACAGATACGCAGTATTTT.

This chain connects TRBV28 to TRBJ2-3; 7 bases line up with TRBD1. Germline V gene lookup returns CDR1 MDHEN and CDR2 SYDVKM. V dropped 2 bases and J dropped 5; count of bases not matched to a gene: 4. CDR3 length equals 14 residues. The CDR3 is CASSLNRDRDTQYF. The DNA for the CDR3 is TGTGCCAGCAGTTTAAACCGGGACAGAGATACGCAGTATTTT. The full variable domain, in which reference TRBV28 and TRBJ2-3 provide the parts outside the CDR3, is DVKVTQSSRYLVKRTGEKVFLECVQDMDHENMFWYRQDPGLGLRLIYFSYDVKMKEKGDIPEGYSVSREKKERFSLILESASTNQTSMYLCASSLNRDRDTQYFGPGTRLTVL.

The V and J genes are TRBV27 and TRBJ1-6; D is uncertain. The germline V and J ends were trimmed by 3 bases and 7 bases, with 13 bases remaining between them. The V gene's germline CDR1 is MNHEY and CDR2 SMNVEV (reference sequence). The CDR3 has 15 residues. The CDR3: CASSFSRSANSPLHF. For the CDR3, the DNA is TGTGCCAGCAGTTTTTCCCGGAGCGCGAATTCACCCCTCCACTTT.

The V gene is TRBV3-1 (or the pseudogene TRBV3-2), the J gene TRBJ1-5; unclear D gene. The CDR3 loop spans 13 amino acids. Germline values: CDR1 LGHDT, CDR2 YNNKEL (reference sequence). Between the trimmed V and J ends, which lost 1 base and 7 bases, there was a span of 8 bases. The CDR3 loop is CASSQGRGQPQHF. The CDR3 coding sequence is TGTGCCAGCAGCCAAGGAAGAGGGCAGCCCCAGCATTTT.

The rearrangement uses TRBV4-1 and TRBJ1-2, with D possibly matching TRBD1 (5 bases). Trimming left V 1 base short and J 5 bases short, with 20 bases between. CDR3 length: 17 amino acids. Germline V gene sequence: CDR1 MGHRA, CDR2 YSYEKL. For the CDR3, the DNA is TGCGCCAGCAGCCAAGGTCGGACAACCCTATTTTCTTATGGCTACACCTTC. Protein sequence: CASSQGRTTLFSYGYTF.

The V call is TRBV2, the J call TRBJ1-2, with no clear D. V lost 2 bases, J lost 2 bases, and 6 bases lay in between. Germline CDR1 and CDR2: SNHLY and FYNNEI. The CDR3 covers 13 residues. DNA for the CDR3: TGTGCCAGCAGTGAACAGATCAACTATGGCTACACCTTC. Its protein is CASSEQINYGYTF.

J is TRBJ1-5 and V is TRBV19; possibly TRBD1 for D (5 bases). CDR3 length: 14 residues. With 1 base removed from V and 4 bases from J, the gap between germline ends came to 8 bases. Germline V gene data show CDR1 as LNHDA and CDR2 as SQIVND (reference sequence). CDR3 loop: CASSIVQGNQPQHF. CDR3 nucleotides: TGTGCCAGTAGTATAGTTCAGGGTAATCAGCCCCAGCATTTT.